These 18 T cell receptor beta chains were sequenced from one sample in a study of control samples from healthy donors and cancer patients. Clones were sequenced by immunoSEQ multiplex PCR, and TCRdb holds only the in-frame ones, with some missing. The data show 190,000 or so clones, approximately 92% seen once. The specimen was blood. These receptors all stem from a man aged 18 to 30 in good health.

The sample holds one count of this clone. One end of the junction does not line up with germline, which may come from a read error. V is TRBV6-5 and J is TRBJ1-5; tentative D call: TRBD1 (5 bases). The CDR3 sequence is 11 residues long. The germline CDR1 and CDR2 sequences are MNHEY and SVGAGI. The CDR3 here is CASRTLLGVAF. The CDR3 DNA sequence: TGTGCCAGCAGAACCCTTTTGGGGGTAGCTTTT.

The J gene is TRBJ1-4, the V gene TRBV28; D is uncertain. V was pared by 7 bases and J by 4 bases, with 4 bases between. This CDR3 region has 11 residues. Germline loops: CDR1 MDHEN, CDR2 SYDVKM. The CDR3 DNA is TGTGCCAGCAAGCGTAATGAAAAACTGTTTTTT. It translates to CASKRNEKLFF.

The rearrangement joins TRBV6-5 to TRBJ2-2, with D possibly being TRBD1 or TRBD2 (5 bases each). V gave up 7 bases and J gave up 2 bases, with 14 bases separating them. The CDR3 contains 15 residues. The germline V gene has CDR1 MNHEY and CDR2 SVGAGI. The DNA of the CDR3 is TGTGCCAGCAAAGAACCAGGGAGAAACACCGGGGAGCTGTTTTTT. Its translation is CASKEPGRNTGELFF.

This chain joins TRBV4-1 and TRBJ2-4; TRBD2 matches at 7 bases. CDR1 is MGHRA and CDR2 is YSYEKL in the germline V gene. V lost 4 bases and J lost 1; bases outside the gene matches: 4. The length of the CDR3 is 15 residues. The CDR3: CASSLVGGAKNIQYF. CDR3 coding DNA: TGCGCCAGCAGCCTAGTGGGGGGGGCCAAAAACATTCAGTACTTC.

This chain links TRBV7-2 with TRBJ1-2; unclear D gene. The CDR3 spans 13 residues. Germline V CDR1 and CDR2: SGHTA, FQGNSA. Between the trimmed V and J ends, which lost 7 bases and 5 bases, there was a span of 14 bases. The CDR3 loop reads CASTQTGPYGYTF. The CDR3 nucleotides read TGTGCCAGCACCCAGACCGGGCCTTATGGCTACACCTTC.

The chain uses TRBV28 and TRBJ2-3, with D perhaps being TRBD1 or TRBD2 (5 bases each). This CDR3 has 14 amino acids. Per germline, CDR1 MDHEN and CDR2 SYDVKM. The germline V and J ends were trimmed by 6 bases and 5 bases, with 15 bases remaining between them. DNA for the CDR3: TGTGCCAGCAGGACAGAGATTCGGGGAGATACGCAGTATTTT. Amino acid sequence: CASRTEIRGDTQYF.

V and J are TRBV4-1 and TRBJ2-7, with D hard to call. In germline, CDR1 is MGHRA, CDR2 YSYEKL. With 1 base removed from V and 2 bases from J, the gap between germline ends came to 12 bases. The CDR3 loop spans 15 amino acids. Written as DNA, the CDR3 is TGCGCCAGCAGCCAAGTGAGGATGAAACCCTACGAGCAGTACTTC. Encoded protein: CASSQVRMKPYEQYF.

V gene TRBV3-1 (or the pseudogene TRBV3-2) combines with J gene TRBJ1-2, with TRBD1 identical over 8 bases. Germline V gene data show CDR1 as LGHDT and CDR2 as YNNKEL (reference sequence). J lost 3 bases, V lost 5 bases, and 11 bases had no gene match. This CDR3 comprises 16 residues. The CDR3 region has the DNA TGTGCCAGCAGCTTTAGACAGGGGCCTCTCTACTATGGCTACACCTTC. It specifies CASSFRQGPLYYGYTF.

The rearrangement uses TRBV27 and TRBJ1-6, with D possibly being TRBD1 (6 bases). This CDR3 spans 15 amino acids. Trimming took off 5 bases at V and 7 bases at J, with 15 bases between the two ends. Germline V lookup: CDR1 MNHEY, CDR2 SMNVEV (reference sequence). The CDR3 sequence: CASSPLDRLNSPLHF. The CDR3 nucleotides are TGTGCCAGCAGTCCCCTTGACAGGCTGAATTCACCCCTCCACTTT.

The chain couples TRBV9 to TRBJ2-7; 8 bases map to TRBD2. The length of the CDR3 is 14 residues. Germline assignment: CDR1 SGDLS and CDR2 YYNGEE. V shed 0 bases, J shed 5 bases, and the junction held 4 bases outside the gene matches. Here the CDR3 DNA reads TGTGCCAGCAGCGTAGCCCCGGGAGGGAACGAGCAGTACTTC. Its protein is CASSVAPGGNEQYF.

The chain recombines TRBV24-1 with TRBJ1-4; D gene unclear. This CDR3 is 15 amino acids long. The germline V gene has CDR1 KGHDR and CDR2 SFDVKD. Trimming pared 4 bases from V and 0 bases from J, leaving 8 bases between. CDR3 region: CATSDRFTTNEKLFF. As DNA, the CDR3 is TGTGCCACCAGTGACCGGTTCACAACTAATGAAAAACTGTTTTTT.

The V and J genes are TRBV5-1 and TRBJ1-4; D possibly corresponds to TRBD1 (6 bases). V was trimmed by 0 bases and J by 5 bases, leaving 14 bases between them. The CDR3 contains 16 residues. Germline V gene sequence: CDR1 SGHRS, CDR2 YFSETQ. In DNA form, the CDR3 reads TGCGCCAGCAGCTTGGACAGGGCGGTTCCCAATGAAAAACTGTTTTTT. It is translated as CASSLDRAVPNEKLFF.

The rearrangement links TRBV7-9 to TRBJ2-1; the match to TRBD1 covers 9 bases. The CDR3 is made up of 13 amino acids. The junction had 0 bases not matched to a gene; V was cut back by 4 bases and J by 5 bases. Germline CDR1 reads SEHNR; CDR2 reads FQNEAQ (reference sequence). The CDR3 reads CASSWDRDNEQFF. The CDR3 DNA reads as TGTGCCAGCAGCTGGGACAGGGACAATGAGCAGTTCTTC.

In this sample, this clone turned up once. The V and J genes are TRBV11-2 and TRBJ1-1, with a tentative D call TRBD1 (5 bases). CDR1 is SGHAT, CDR2 FQNNGV, per germline. V was clipped by 4 bases and J by 8 bases, with 11 bases between them. This CDR3 has 12 residues. The CDR3 loop reads CASSWTTTEAFF. The CDR3 nucleotides read TGTGCCAGCAGCTGGACAACTACCGAAGCTTTCTTT.

This chain connects TRBV5-6 to TRBJ1-2, with TRBD1 matching 7 bases. This CDR3 spans 14 amino acids. The V gene's germline CDR1 is SGHDT and CDR2 YYEEEE. V lost 4 bases to trimming and J lost 7 bases; unmatched junction nucleotides: 10. Written as DNA, the CDR3 is TGTGCCAGCAGCCCGGAAGACAGGGTCGGTGGCTACACCTTC. Translation gives CASSPEDRVGGYTF. Full variable domain (remainder filled in from reference TRBV5-6 and TRBJ1-2): DAGVTQSPTHLIKTRGQQVTLRCSPKSGHDTVSWYQQALGQGPQFIFQYYEEEERQRGNFPDRFSGHQFPNYSSELNVNALLLGDSALYLCASSPEDRVGGYTFGSGTRLTVV.

This chain connects TRBV19 to TRBJ1-1; no reliable D call. V lost 7 bases and J lost 0, with 15 bases in between. The length of the CDR3 is 15 residues. Germline CDR1 is LNHDA and CDR2 is SQIVND (reference sequence). CDR3 amino acids: CASKLLGVMNTEAFF. The CDR3 DNA reads as TGTGCCAGTAAGTTATTGGGAGTCATGAACACTGAAGCTTTCTTT.

V usage is TRBV4-2 and J usage is TRBJ1-1; no definite D call. This CDR3 has 16 residues. Germline-derived CDR1 and CDR2 are LGHNA and YNFKEQ. Between the trimmed V and J ends, which lost 1 base and 0 bases, there was a span of 12 bases. The CDR3 loop reads CASSQAFQAMNTEAFF. The CDR3 DNA sequence: TGTGCCAGCAGCCAAGCTTTCCAAGCGATGAACACTGAAGCTTTCTTT.

V and J are TRBV29-1 and TRBJ2-5; TRBD1 might be the D (6 bases). Per germline, CDR1 SQVTM and CDR2 ANQGSEA. Trimming stripped 4 bases from V and 7 bases from J, with 22 bases between. The CDR3 runs to 15 residues. The CDR3 sequence is CSVGPGRWGQTTQYF. DNA of the CDR3: TGCAGCGTTGGGCCGGGCAGGTGGGGGCAAACGACCCAGTACTTC.